This T cell receptor beta chain comes out of a study of vaccination effects on CD4 cells after COVID-19. Study summary: The two convalescent patients provided samples 16 days and one week before vaccination. Findings and caveats of the study: Clones arising from infection and from vaccination showed marked clonal contraction late after vaccination.

Sequencing used immunoSEQ multiplex PCR; TCRdb keeps in-frame clones, though not all of them. The sample has more than 20,000 clones, around 75% seen once. On this clone itself: Its antigen is unknown.

Ahead of sequencing, the ViraFEST assay grew antigen-specific CD4+ T cells using viral peptide pools. CD4+ T cell isolation took place after less than 13 days of culture. Between March and December 2020, the person had a SARS-CoV-2 infection that PCR confirmed. Half-medium exchanges with IL-2 medium took place on days 3 and 7. Germline lookup yields CDR1 MNHNS and CDR2 SASEGT. After removal of 5 bases from V and 6 bases from J, the junction contained 7 bases not matched to a gene. This CDR3 region has 13 residues. This sample comprised CD4+ T cells from PBMCs cultured with a peptide pool, obtained before COVID-19 vaccination. The chain joins TRBV6-1 to TRBJ2-7, with 7 bases matching TRBD1. This clonotype originated in a human donor who had a prior SARS-CoV-2 infection. The CDR3 is CASSLPSGGEQYF. Written as DNA, the CDR3 is TGTGCCAGCAGTTTGCCCTCAGGGGGCGAGCAGTACTTC.